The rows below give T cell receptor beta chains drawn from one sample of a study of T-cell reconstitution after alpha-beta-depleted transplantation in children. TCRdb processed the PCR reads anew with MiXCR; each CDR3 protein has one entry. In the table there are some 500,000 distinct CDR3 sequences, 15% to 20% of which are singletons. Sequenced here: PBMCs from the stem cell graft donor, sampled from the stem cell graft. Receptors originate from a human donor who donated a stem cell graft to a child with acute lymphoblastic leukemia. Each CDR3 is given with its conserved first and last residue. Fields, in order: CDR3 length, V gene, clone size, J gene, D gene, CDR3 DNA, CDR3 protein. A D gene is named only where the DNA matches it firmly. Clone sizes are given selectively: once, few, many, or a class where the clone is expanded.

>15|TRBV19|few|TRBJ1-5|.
TGTGCCAGTAGTATTTTGGATAATAGCAATCAGCCCCAGCATTTT
CASSILDNSNQPQHF
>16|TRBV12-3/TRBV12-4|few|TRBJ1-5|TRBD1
TGTGCCAGCAGCGGACAGGGGGGACTCAATAATCAGCCCCAGCATTTT
CASSGQGGLNNQPQHF
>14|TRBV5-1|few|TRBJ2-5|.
TGCGCCAGCAGCTTGGGGGCTTTTCAAGAGACCCAGTACTTC
CASSLGAFQETQYF
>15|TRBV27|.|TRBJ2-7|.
TGTGCCAGCAGTTTATCGCGGCAGGGGGGGCCCAGAAGGTACTTC
CASSLSRQGGPRRYF
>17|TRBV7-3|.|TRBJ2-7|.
TGTGCCAGCAGCTTAGGGGCGAGAAGTACGAGCTCCTACGAGCAGTACTTC
CASSLGARSTSSYEQYF
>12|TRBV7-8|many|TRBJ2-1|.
TGTGCCAGCAGCTTAGAGGCCAATGAGCAGTTCTTC
CASSLEANEQFF
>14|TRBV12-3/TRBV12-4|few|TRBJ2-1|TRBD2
TGTGCCAGCAGTTTACTAGCGGGAGGTCATGAGCAGTTCTTC
CASSLLAGGHEQFF
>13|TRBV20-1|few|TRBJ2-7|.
TGCAGTGCTAATGGCGGAGCCTCCTACGAGCAGTACTTC
CSANGGASYEQYF
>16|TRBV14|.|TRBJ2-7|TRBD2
TGTGCCAGCAGCCAAGATCGTGGGAGGGCCTCCGACGAGCAGTACTTC
CASSQDRGRASDEQYF
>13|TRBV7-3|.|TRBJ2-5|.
TGTGCCAGCAGCTTAGTTCCGCAAGAGACCCAGTACTTC
CASSLVPQETQYF
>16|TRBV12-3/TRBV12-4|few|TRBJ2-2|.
TGTGCCAGCAGTGCATACAAAGGGGTCTCCACCGGGGAGCTGTTTTTT
CASSAYKGVSTGELFF
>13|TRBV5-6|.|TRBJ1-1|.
TGTGCCAGCAGCTTGGACAGGCGCACTGAAGCTTTCTTT
CASSLDRRTEAFF
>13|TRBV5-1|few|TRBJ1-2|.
TGCGCCAGCAGCGGCGGGACACTCTATGGCTACACCTTC
CASSGGTLYGYTF
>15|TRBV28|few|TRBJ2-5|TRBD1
TGTGCCAGCAGTTTACTGGGACAGGGGAGTGAGACCCAGTACTTC
CASSLLGQGSETQYF
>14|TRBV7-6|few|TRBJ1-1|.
TGTGCCAGCAGCTCGAAAGCGGGGGACACTGAAGCTTTCTTT
CASSSKAGDTEAFF
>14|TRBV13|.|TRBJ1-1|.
TGTGCCAGCAGCCCCAGGGGCAGTCGCCCCGAAGCTTTCTTT
CASSPRGSRPEAFF
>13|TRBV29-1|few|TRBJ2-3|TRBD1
TGCAGCGTCCCGGGACAGGTCACAGATACGCAGTATTTT
CSVPGQVTDTQYF
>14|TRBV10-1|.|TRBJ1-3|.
TGCGCCAGCAGCAAGGACAGCTCTGGAAACACCATATATTTT
CASSKDSSGNTIYF
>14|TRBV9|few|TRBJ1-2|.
TGTGCCAGCAGCCCCCGGGACCGCCCCGGAGGCTACACCTTC
CASSPRDRPGGYTF
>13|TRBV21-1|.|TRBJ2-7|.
TGTGCCAGCAGCAATGGGGCCCCCTACGAGCAGTACTTC
CASSNGAPYEQYF
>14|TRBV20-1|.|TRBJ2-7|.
TGCAGTGCTAGATGGGCCCTACAAGCCTACGAGCAGTACTTC
CSARWALQAYEQYF
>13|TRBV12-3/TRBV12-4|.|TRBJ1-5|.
TGTGCCAGCAGTTTTCAGGGTTATCAGCCCCAGCATTTT
CASSFQGYQPQHF
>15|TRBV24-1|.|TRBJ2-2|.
TGTGCCACCAGTGATCGGGTGCTGAAGACCGGGGAGCTGTTTTTT
CATSDRVLKTGELFF
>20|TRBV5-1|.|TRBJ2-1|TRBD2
TGCGCCAGCAGCCGCACGACGGGGCTAGCGGGAACTATTTCCTACAATGAGCAGTTCTTC
CASSRTTGLAGTISYNEQFF
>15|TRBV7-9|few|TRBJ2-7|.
TGTGCCAGCAGCTTAGGAGGTAGCGGAATCTACGAGCAGTACTTC
CASSLGGSGIYEQYF
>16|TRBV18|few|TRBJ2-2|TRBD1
TGTGCCAGCTCACCGTGGGACAGGGGAGACTCCGGGGAGCTGTTTTTT
CASSPWDRGDSGELFF
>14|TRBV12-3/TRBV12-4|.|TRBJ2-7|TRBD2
TGTGCCAGCAGTCCCACCGGGAGGTTCAACGAGCAGTACTTC
CASSPTGRFNEQYF
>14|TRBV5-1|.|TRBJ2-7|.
TGCGCCAGCAGCTTGACAACCAACGCCTGCGAGCAGTACTTC
CASSLTTNACEQYF
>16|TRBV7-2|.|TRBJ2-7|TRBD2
TGTGCCAGCACCTCCAAGTCGGCTAGCGGGACCTACGAGCAGTACTTC
CASTSKSASGTYEQYF
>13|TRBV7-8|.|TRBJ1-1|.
TGTGCCAGCAGCTTGGAGAGCCAGGCTGAAGCTTTCTTT
CASSLESQAEAFF
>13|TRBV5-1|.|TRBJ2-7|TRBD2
TGCGCCAGCAGCTTGGACACTAGCGGGGAGCAGTACTTC
CASSLDTSGEQYF
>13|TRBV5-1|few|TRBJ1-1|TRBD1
TGCGCCAGCAGCCAGGGGGCTTGGACTGAAGCTTTCTTT
CASSQGAWTEAFF
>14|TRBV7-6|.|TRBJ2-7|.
TGTGCCAGCAGCCGCACTTACAGCTCCTACGAGCAGTACTTC
CASSRTYSSYEQYF
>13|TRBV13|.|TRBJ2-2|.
TGTGCCAGCACCGCCGCGAACACCGGGGAGCTGTTTTTT
CASTAANTGELFF
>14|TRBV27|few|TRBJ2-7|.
TGTGCCAGCAGTTTCTCCCGGGAGCCCTACGAGCAGTACTTC
CASSFSREPYEQYF
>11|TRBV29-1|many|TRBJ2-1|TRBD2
TGCAGCGTTACTAGCGGGATTGAGCAGTTCTTC
CSVTSGIEQFF
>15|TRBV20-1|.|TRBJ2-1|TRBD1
TGCAGTGCCATCCGTTGGGACAGGGTCTACAATGAGCAGTTCTTC
CSAIRWDRVYNEQFF
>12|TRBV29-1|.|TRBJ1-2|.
TGCAGCGTTCCCCGACAGAACTATGGCTACACCTTC
CSVPRQNYGYTF
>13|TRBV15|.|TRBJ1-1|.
TGTGCCACCAGCAGAGAAGGGGGGACTGAAGCTTTCTTT
CATSREGGTEAFF
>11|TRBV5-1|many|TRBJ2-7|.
TGCGCCAGCAGCTTTGGCCACGAGCAGTACTTC
CASSFGHEQYF
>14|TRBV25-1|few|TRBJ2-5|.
TGTGCCAGCAGTGAATTTGGGACGGAAGAGACCCAGTACTTC
CASSEFGTEETQYF
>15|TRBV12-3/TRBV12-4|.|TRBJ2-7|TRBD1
TGCGCCAGCAGTTTAGCGAACGTCAGGGGGCTCGAGCAGTACTTC
CASSLANVRGLEQYF
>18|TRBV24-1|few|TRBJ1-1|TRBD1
TGTGCCACCAGTGATTCACAGGGGTCCCTATTTGGGAACACTGAAGCTTTCTTT
CATSDSQGSLFGNTEAFF
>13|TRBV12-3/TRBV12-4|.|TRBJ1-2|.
TGTGCCAGCAGCGCCCCTCGGACGGATGGCTACACCTTC
CASSAPRTDGYTF
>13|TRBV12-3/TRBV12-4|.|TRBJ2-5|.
TGTGCCAGCAGTTTTGATCCTCGGGAGACCCAGTACTTC
CASSFDPRETQYF
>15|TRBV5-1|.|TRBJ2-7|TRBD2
TGCGCCAGCAGCTTGGGACTAGCGGCCTCCTACGAGCAGTACTTC
CASSLGLAASYEQYF
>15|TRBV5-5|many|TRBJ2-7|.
TGTGCCAGCAGCCAAACACAGACGCGAGCCTACGAGCAGTACTTC
CASSQTQTRAYEQYF
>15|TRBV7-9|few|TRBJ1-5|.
TGTGCCAGCAGCCCTGCGGCGGGGGGCGGTCAGCCCCAGCATTTT
CASSPAAGGGQPQHF
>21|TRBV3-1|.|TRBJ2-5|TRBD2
TGTGCCAGCAGCCAAGTCCTGGCCGGGGGGGCGCCCCCCTTTAACCAAGAGACCCAGTACTTC
CASSQVLAGGAPPFNQETQYF
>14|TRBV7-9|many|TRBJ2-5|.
TGTGCCAGCAGCTTAATAGGGTGGCAAGAGACCCAGTACTTC
CASSLIGWQETQYF
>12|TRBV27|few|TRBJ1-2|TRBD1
TGTGCCAGCCGCACAGGGGGCCATGGCTACACCTTC
CASRTGGHGYTF
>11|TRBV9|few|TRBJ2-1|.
TGTGCCAGCAGCGAGGGGCGTGAGCAGTTCTTC
CASSEGREQFF
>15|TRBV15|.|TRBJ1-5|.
TGTGCCACCAGCAGAGATATCACTTTCCCCCAGCCCCAGCATTTT
CATSRDITFPQPQHF
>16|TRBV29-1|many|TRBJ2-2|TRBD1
TGCAGCGTTGAAGGGTTCGGGACAGGGGTCACCGGGGAGCTGTTTTTT
CSVEGFGTGVTGELFF
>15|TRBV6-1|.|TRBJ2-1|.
TGTGCCAGCAAAGTCAGCGGGCCATCCTACAATGAGCAGTTCTTC
CASKVSGPSYNEQFF